The present entry profiles one T cell receptor (beta chain) with its context. This specimen comes from a study of blood T cell repertoires in COVID-19. Study in general: Samples representing acute and convalescent COVID-19 were sourced from the United States, Italy and Spain.

In the study's own analysis: Amplified reference gene primers provided the basis for estimating nucleated cell counts. Sequenced by immunoSEQ multiplex PCR; TCRdb stores in-frame clones only, minus some. Clonal size and the V and J genes are those of that table, whereas D and trimming came from the DNA. Among a few hundred thousand clones listed, approximately 87% were seen once. This CDR3 is 15 amino acids long. The V gene lost 7 bases and the J gene lost 3 bases, with 19 bases spanning the gap. Germline V CDR1 and CDR2: MDHEN, SYDVKM. The age range of participants was 18 to 89 years, with residence in approximately 25 US areas. Cohort allocation depended upon clinical history that participants reported.

This sequence originates from a woman between 50 and 59 years old who had recovered from COVID-19. This rearrangement joins TRBV28 to TRBJ2-7; tentatively, D is TRBD1 (6 bases). Sequenced material: PBMCs or T cells enriched from blood (not recorded which). Here the CDR3 reads CASTRPGSGDYEQYF. The CDR3 nucleotides read TGTGCCAGCACCCGTCCGGGTTCAGGGGACTACGAGCAGTACTTC.